This TCR beta chain was obtained from a study of blood T cells in healthy people across ages. Study results and caveats: Calculation of diversity from one million T cells yielded estimates considered to be underestimates.

V was clipped by 0 bases and J by 2 bases; unmatched bases: 5. The CDR3 is made up of 16 amino acids. The germline CDR1 and CDR2 sequences are SGHAT and FQNNGV. With a J-beta primer mix and a sample-barcoded 5' primer, a second PCR ran about 6 to 11 cycles. MiXCR, run by TCRdb on the 5' RACE reads, gives a single entry per CDR3 protein. The data contain hundreds of thousands of distinct CDR3 sequences, roughly 21% of them singletons. Collection of about 9.4 milliliters of peripheral blood was performed for each donor. At least 6 million PBMCs were isolated per sample. Total RNA extracted from each sample amounted to at least 6 micrograms. This clonotype was detected only a few times. Antigen unknown.

This TCR was sampled from a man between 65 and 85 years old in good health. Source material: blood. The chain joins TRBV11-2 to TRBJ2-5, with 8 bases that match TRBD2. The CDR3 region has the DNA TGTGCCAGCAGCTTAGATAGCGGGACGGTACAAGAGACCCAGTACTTC. Its translation is CASSLDSGTVQETQYF.